This T cell receptor (beta chain) originates from a study of blood T cell repertoires in COVID-19. About the study: Donors in the United States, Italy and Spain gave samples during acute or convalescent COVID-19. In each case, the material was cDNA or gDNA derived from T cells, B-cell-depleted T cells, or PBMCs.

This CDR3 region has 16 residues. Germline V CDR1 and CDR2: LGHDT, YNNKEL (reference sequence). J was trimmed by 6 bases and V by 6 bases; bases with no gene match: 11. Clones were sequenced by immunoSEQ multiplex PCR, and TCRdb holds only the in-frame ones, with some missing. The sample lists 300,000 to 350,000 clones, roughly 91% occurring once. Either two negative PCRs, clearance, or symptom resolution qualified Cohort 3 donors as recovered. Sequenced input: PBMCs or T cells enriched from blood (not recorded which). This chain joins TRBV3-1 (or the pseudogene TRBV3-2) and TRBJ2-1; TRBD2 aligns across 10 bases. This TCR was sampled from a young woman who had recovered from COVID-19. DNA of the CDR3: TGTGCCAGCAGTCCAAAACTAGCGGGAACCGTCAATGAGCAGTTCTTC. It yields the protein CASSPKLAGTVNEQFF.